This entry features one TCR beta chain sequence. Its antigen is unknown. This entry comes from a study of cytomegalovirus exposure and HLA in healthy donors. Study results and limitations: As was reported, the HLA-A and HLA-B alleles of most subjects were accurately predicted from TCR beta sequences. Some V segments, including TRBV6-2 and TRBV6-3, were excluded as indistinguishable. The investigators catalogued some 150 TCR beta chains as cytomegalovirus-associated.

Healthy people donating bone marrow made up the donors. Amplification used 60 Vbeta primers and 13 Jbeta primers. Profiling relied on immunoSEQ multiplex PCR, and the TCRdb table lists in-frame clones only, not all of them. This table holds nearly 200,000 clones, 70% to 80% found once. The CDR3 length is 16 residues. Germline V gene data show CDR1 as SGHRS and CDR2 as YFSETQ. J lost 2 bases, V lost 0 bases, and 5 bases had no gene match. This chain links TRBV5-1 with TRBJ2-5; 9 bases line up with TRBD2. This TCR was recovered from a male donor in good health and CMV-seropositive. Sequencing was performed on PBMCs. This chain's CDR3 is CASSLARAGGQETQYF. The CDR3 region has the DNA TGCGCCAGCAGCTTGGCCAGAGCGGGGGGACAAGAGACCCAGTACTTC.